The 19 T cell receptor beta chains in this list originate from one sample, sequenced in a study of CD8 T cells in Susac syndrome. Reverse transcription used 0.5 to 1 ug RNA and random hexamers. TCRdb reprocessed the immunoSEQ multiplex PCR reads via MiXCR and lists one record per CDR3 protein. The sample carries fewer than 90,000 distinct CDR3 sequences, approximately 93% recorded once. Specimen: CD8+ T cells from PBMCs. Source of these receptors: a human donor with Susac syndrome.

This clonotype is a singleton in its sample. The chain couples TRBV2 to TRBJ2-2; possible D gene TRBD2, 5 bases. V was shortened by 8 bases and J by 4 bases, with 11 bases between the two germline ends. Germline-derived CDR1 and CDR2 are SNHLY and FYNNEI. CDR3 length: 13 residues. Written as DNA, the CDR3 is TGTGCCAGCCTGTTCGGGGTCACCGGGGAGCTGTTTTTT. This gives the protein CASLFGVTGELFF.

This chain joins TRBV5-1 and TRBJ2-7; TRBD1 matches 8 bases. This CDR3 spans 15 amino acids. CDR1 SGHRS and CDR2 YFSETQ come from the germline V gene. Unmatched junction bases numbered 9, after V lost 6 bases and J lost 1 base. The CDR3 spells CASTPTGERSYEQYF. CDR3 sequence (DNA): TGCGCCAGCACTCCGACAGGGGAAAGGTCCTACGAGCAGTACTTC.

The chain is built from TRBV7-9 and TRBJ2-7; D is uncertain. This CDR3 contains 14 residues. Trimming shortened V by 2 bases and J by 0 bases, and 8 bases separated the two germline ends. From germline, CDR1 is SEHNR and CDR2 FQNEAQ (reference sequence). The CDR3 loop is CASSLLLGSYEQYF. DNA of the CDR3: TGTGCCAGCAGCTTACTGCTGGGCTCCTACGAGCAGTACTTC.

V and J are TRBV18 and TRBJ2-5; no clear D. Trimming stripped 0 bases from V and 4 bases from J, with 9 bases between. Per the germline V gene, CDR1 is KGHSH and CDR2 is LQKENI. This CDR3 is built from 14 residues. CDR3 in DNA: TGTGCCAGCTCACCACCGGTGGAACGAGAGACCCAGTACTTC. This gives the protein CASSPPVERETQYF.

Here the CDR3 reads CASSQGTSERYNEQFF. The CDR3, as DNA: TGTGCCAGCAGCCAAGGGACTAGCGAGAGATACAATGAGCAGTTCTTC. The genes are TRBV3-1 and TRBJ2-1, with TRBD2 matching over 9 bases. The V and J ends lost 1 base and 4 bases, in that order; junction bases with no gene match: 5. CDR3 size: 16 residues. The germline V gene encodes CDR1 LGHDT and CDR2 YNNKEL (reference sequence).

The chain carries TRBV9 and TRBJ2-1; D not resolved. Trimming pared 8 bases from V and 1 base from J, leaving 10 bases between. The CDR3 runs 13 residues. Germline V gives CDR1 SGDLS, CDR2 YYNGEE. The CDR3 sequence: CASSQDSYNEQFF. The CDR3 region has the DNA TGTGCCAGTAGTCAGGATTCCTACAATGAGCAGTTCTTC.

V usage is TRBV7-9 and J usage is TRBJ1-2, with D unresolved. Germline loops: CDR1 SEHNR, CDR2 FQNEAQ (reference sequence). The CDR3 runs 12 residues. Trimming took 1 base from V and 8 from J, leaving 8 bases between them. CDR3 loop: CASSLDGLGYTF. CDR3 DNA sequence: TGTGCCAGCAGCTTAGACGGACTCGGCTACACCTTC. The full variable domain, in which reference TRBV7-9 and TRBJ1-2 provide the parts outside the CDR3, is DTGVSQNPRHKITKRGQNVTFRCDPISEHNRLYWYRQTLGQGPEFLTYFQNEAQLEKSRLLSDRFSAERPKGSFSTLEIQRTEQGDSAMYLCASSLDGLGYTFGSGTRLTVV.

The chain links TRBV4-1 to TRBJ1-6; the D is unclear. Trimming took off 0 bases at V and 1 base at J, with 4 bases between the two ends. The CDR3 runs to 15 residues. Germline-derived CDR1 and CDR2 are MGHRA and YSYEKL. The CDR3 nucleotides read TGCGCCAGCAGCCAAGAGCAGTCCTATAATTCACCCCTCCACTTT. This translates into CASSQEQSYNSPLHF.

V is TRBV2 and J is TRBJ1-1; 9 nucleotides align to TRBD1. The CDR3 runs to 13 residues. Trimming cost V 4 bases and J 7 bases; bases outside gene matches: 4. The V gene's germline CDR1 is SNHLY and CDR2 FYNNEI. The CDR3 region has the DNA TGTGCCAGCAGTGGACAGGGGGGAGGTGAAGCTTTCTTT. Amino acids: CASSGQGGGEAFF.

The chain combines TRBV12-3 or TRBV12-4 with TRBJ1-1, with D possibly TRBD1 on 5 matching bases. This CDR3 is built from 16 residues. Trimming left V 6 bases short and J 4 bases short, with 21 bases between. The CDR3 reads CASSPTRGDHFTEAFF. In nucleotides, the CDR3 is TGTGCCAGCAGCCCAACTCGGGGGGATCACTTCACTGAAGCTTTCTTT.

The chain uses TRBV24-1 and TRBJ2-1; no reliable D call. The CDR3 has 12 amino acids. Germline-derived CDR1 and CDR2 are KGHDR and SFDVKD. V lost 3 bases to trimming and J lost 7 bases, with 6 bases between them. The CDR3 loop is CATSDPGNEQFF. CDR3 nucleotides: TGTGCCACCAGTGATCCCGGTAATGAGCAGTTCTTC.

This chain joins TRBV5-1 and TRBJ2-1; D remains unclear. The CDR3 runs to 12 residues. V lost 2 bases and J 5 bases, leaving 5 bases between the germline ends. CDR1 SGHRS and CDR2 YFSETQ come from the germline V gene. CDR3: CASSLPNNEQFF. CDR3 coding DNA: TGCGCCAGCAGCTTACCGAACAATGAGCAGTTCTTC.

CDR3 bases: TGTGCCAGCAGTCCGGACAGGGGCCTCAATCAGCCCCAGCATTTT. Residues: CASSPDRGLNQPQHF. V is TRBV12-3 or TRBV12-4 and J is TRBJ1-5, with 9 positions matching TRBD1. V lost 5 bases to trimming and J lost 3 bases; unmatched junction nucleotides: 5. CDR3 length equals 15 residues.

V usage is TRBV5-4 and J usage is TRBJ1-2; D gene unclear. The CDR3 is made up of 14 amino acids. The V end was cut by 5 bases, the J end by 0 bases, with 11 bases between. Germline CDR1 reads SGHNT; CDR2 reads YYREEE (reference sequence). CDR3 region: CASRSRAANYGYTF. CDR3 coding DNA: TGTGCCAGCAGGTCTCGGGCAGCTAACTATGGCTACACCTTC.

The J gene is TRBJ2-3, the V gene TRBV12-3 or TRBV12-4; 7 nucleotides match TRBD2. This CDR3 is built from 12 residues. V lost 1 base, J lost 11 bases, and 3 bases stayed unmatched. CDR3 in DNA: TGTGCCAGCAGTTTAGACCGGACTAGGCAGTATTTT. It encodes CASSLDRTRQYF.

This chain links TRBV20-1 with TRBJ1-5; D ambiguous. Trimming cost V 3 bases and J 7 bases, with 16 bases left between them. The CDR3 sequence is 14 residues long. Germline loops: CDR1 DFQATT, CDR2 SNEGSKA (reference sequence). DNA for the CDR3: TGCAGTGCTAGTCGCGGGGAATCGGGACAGCCCCAGCATTTT. Translated, it gives CSASRGESGQPQHF.

The rearrangement links TRBV6-2 or TRBV6-3 to TRBJ2-7, with TRBD2 identical over 7 bases. The trim removed 7 bases at V and 2 bases at J, leaving 11 bases unmatched. Germline V gene sequence: CDR1 MNHEY, CDR2 SVGEGT. This CDR3 spans 15 amino acids. This CDR3 is CASIGRREQAYEQYF. The CDR3 coding sequence is TGTGCCAGCATCGGGAGGCGGGAGCAGGCCTACGAGCAGTACTTC.

The chain recombines TRBV2 with TRBJ2-7; D is ambiguous. The length of the CDR3 is 12 residues. Germline CDR1 and CDR2: SNHLY and FYNNEI. V shed 5 bases and J shed 6 bases, with 11 bases lying between them. The CDR3 nucleotides read TGTGCCAGCAGTCGCGGAGTGGCCGAGCAGTACTTC. This codes for CASSRGVAEQYF.

V is TRBV27 and J is TRBJ2-7, with D maybe TRBD1 (6 bases). Trimming took 5 bases from V and 3 from J, leaving 23 bases between them. Germline V gives CDR1 MNHEY, CDR2 SMNVEV (reference sequence). The CDR3 runs 17 residues. The CDR3 DNA follows: TGTGCCAGCAGTCCGTCGAGGGGGACCGCTTTAATCTACGAGCAGTACTTC. This sequence encodes CASSPSRGTALIYEQYF.